The 8 T cell receptor beta chains below were found in one sample sequenced in a study of identical twins. In TCRdb, the 5' RACE reads were re-called with MiXCR into one record per CDR3 protein. The sample lists roughly 750,000 distinct CDR3 sequences; 21% were seen once. The sample was also reused in another study, on T cells expressing NK-cell markers.

The sequenced sample consisted of PBMCs. Receptors were obtained from a woman between 18 and 29 years old in good health.

The chain links TRBV7-9 to TRBJ2-4, with D unclear. The CDR3 length is 14 residues. Germline loops: CDR1 SEHNR, CDR2 FQNEAQ (reference sequence). V dropped 1 base and J dropped 6 bases, with 10 bases sitting between them. CDR3 amino acids: CASSLDAGLNIQYF. The DNA of the CDR3 is TGTGCCAGCAGCTTAGACGCAGGCTTAAACATTCAGTACTTC.

The chain links TRBV12-5 to TRBJ2-3; possible D gene TRBD2, 6 bases. CDR3 length: 12 residues. V was shortened by 7 bases and J by 6 bases, with 11 bases between the two germline ends. Germline V CDR1 and CDR2: LGHNT, FRNRAP. CDR3 in DNA: TGTGCTAGTGACCGACGGGGGGATACGCAGTATTTT. Its translation: CASDRRGDTQYF.

This clonotype was seen at least ten times. This chain links TRBV3-1 with TRBJ2-5, with TRBD2 matching 8 bases. V was clipped by 1 base and J by 2 bases; unmatched bases: 18. There are 20 residues in the CDR3. Looked up from germline, CDR1 is LGHDT and CDR2 is YNNKEL (reference sequence). In nucleotides, the CDR3 is TGTGCCAGCAGCCAAGTCCTAGCGAGCGGGGGATTTGTCCAACAAGAGACCCAGTACTTC. This translates into CASSQVLASGGFVQQETQYF.

J is TRBJ1-3 and V is TRBV12-3 or TRBV12-4; TRBD1 matches 11 bases. The CDR3 is 15 residues long. Trimming cost V 6 bases and J 3 bases; bases outside gene matches: 4. The CDR3 loop reads CASRRTGGLGNTIYF. The DNA for the CDR3 is TGTGCCAGCAGGCGGACAGGGGGCCTTGGAAACACCATATATTTT.

The rearrangement joins TRBV7-3 to TRBJ2-3; TRBD2 matches at 10 bases. V trimming: 2 bases; J trimming: 5 bases; junction bases outside the gene matches: 4. Germline V gene sequence: CDR1 SGHTA, CDR2 FQGTGA. This CDR3 region has 15 residues. CDR3 loop: CASSLQRGGLDTQYF. CDR3 coding DNA: TGTGCCAGCAGCTTACAGCGGGGGGGCCTAGATACGCAGTATTTT.

The table lists this clonotype with a few counts. V usage is TRBV4-3 and J usage is TRBJ2-5; unclear D gene. CDR1 is LGHNA and CDR2 is YSLEER in the germline V gene. V lost 0 bases, J lost 4 bases, and 12 bases lay in between. The CDR3 covers 15 residues. The CDR3 loop is CASSQETILGETQYF. DNA of the CDR3: TGCGCCAGCAGCCAAGAGACCATTTTGGGAGAGACCCAGTACTTC.

There are a few counts of this clonotype. This sequence joins TRBV5-1 and TRBJ1-2; weak D call: TRBD1 (5 bases). Germline assignment: CDR1 SGHRS and CDR2 YFSETQ. The CDR3 loop spans 14 amino acids. Trimming stripped 4 bases from V and 3 bases from J, with 13 bases between. CDR3 amino acids: CASSPGPSDYGYTF. The CDR3 DNA is TGCGCCAGCAGCCCGGGACCGTCGGACTATGGCTACACCTTC. Supplemented by reference TRBV5-1 and TRBJ1-2, the full variable domain reads KAGVTQTPRYLIKTRGQQVTLSCSPISGHRSVSWYQQTPGQGLQFLFEYFSETQRNKGNFPGRFSGRQFSNSRSEMNVSTLELGDSALYLCASSPGPSDYGYTFGSGTRLTVV.

A few counts support this clonotype. The rearrangement joins TRBV5-6 to TRBJ2-5; TRBD1 or TRBD2 may be the D gene (5 bases each). CDR1 is SGHDT and CDR2 is YYEEEE in the germline V gene. The CDR3 sequence is 14 residues long. Deletions cut 7 bases from V and 5 bases from J, with 18 bases between. This CDR3 reads CASLIGTGWETQYF. DNA for the CDR3: TGTGCCAGCCTGATCGGGACCGGATGGGAGACCCAGTACTTC.